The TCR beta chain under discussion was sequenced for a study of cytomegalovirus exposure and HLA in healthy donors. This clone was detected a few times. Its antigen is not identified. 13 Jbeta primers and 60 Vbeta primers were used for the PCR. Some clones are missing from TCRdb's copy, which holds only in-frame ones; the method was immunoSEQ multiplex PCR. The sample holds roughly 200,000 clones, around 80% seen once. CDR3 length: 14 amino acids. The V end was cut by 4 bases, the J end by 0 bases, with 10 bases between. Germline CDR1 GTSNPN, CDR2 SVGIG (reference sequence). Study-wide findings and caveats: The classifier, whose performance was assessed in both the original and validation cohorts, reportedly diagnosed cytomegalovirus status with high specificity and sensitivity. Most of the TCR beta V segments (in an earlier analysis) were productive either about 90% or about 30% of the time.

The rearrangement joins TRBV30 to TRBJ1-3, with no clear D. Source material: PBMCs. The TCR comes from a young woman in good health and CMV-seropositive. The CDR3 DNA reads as TGTGCCTGGAATAGGCCGGGCTCTGGAAACACCATATATTTT. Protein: CAWNRPGSGNTIYF.